The following is a T cell receptor (beta chain) sequence with its context. Its antigen has not been determined. No base qualities exist here, and no much larger clone lies one base off it. V gives up 5 bases and J gives up 5 bases, and the segment between their germline ends measures 10 bases. Counted from cysteine to phenylalanine, this CDR3 has 13 amino acids. The DNA shown is the 39-base CDR3, in frame from base 1. These data are taken from a study of blood T cell repertoires in COVID-19 (dated by TCRdb to 2020 to 2021). A note on the overall study: Samples from collaborators originated in the United States, Italy and Spain and spanned both the acute and convalescent phases of COVID-19. The samples were drawn from two sources: the first 160 participants of the ongoing ImmuneRACE study, and 1,254 subjects contributed by 6 global collaborators. The repertoires were made available in a free public database intended to serve as a resource for research on the immune response to SARS-CoV-2. Subjects who had been exposed to COVID-19, were actively infected with it, or had recovered from it provided the deeply sampled blood TCRbeta repertoires that made up the dataset. The sample metadata nearly always contained a de-identified subject ID, COVID-19 status, age in years and sex. Where available, HLA class I and class II types were taken from metadata supplied by the sample provider and were not determined by assay-based typing. The prospective study material was composed of cDNA or gDNA derived from T cells, B-cell-depleted T cells, or PBMCs. General study outcomes and caveats: How much clinical and demographic metadata was included differed by source and by participant, and the metadata was provided uncurated.

TCRbeta CDR3 regions were amplified from genomic DNA using the immunoSEQ Assay, a bias-controlled multiplex PCR. The paper's processing steps were these. Within the assay, amplification of reference gene primers was used to estimate how many nucleated cells each sample contained. Sequence reads were collapsed and filtered to measure the absolute abundance of every unique TCRbeta CDR3 rearrangement. Productive Simpson clonality was computed per sample as the square root of Simpson's diversity index over productive rearrangements. The source is immuneACCESS, and TCRdb retained only in-frame sequences with V and J called. Part of the clones is not carried over; for the studies checked, unresolved V genes explain less than half of this, and the remainder is unexplained. The V and J calls and clone size come from that table; D and trimming were worked out from the DNA. The sample table contains 95,000 or so clones; only one count was recorded for 75% to 90% of them. Clones ranked in the top ten supply 1.2% of the sample.

The collaborating institutions used their own protocols to collect whole blood in K2EDTA tubes. Collaborator samples were shipped for TCRbeta analysis as frozen whole blood, isolated PBMCs, or DNA extracted from either sample type. The sequence links TRBV12-3 or TRBV12-4 to TRBJ2-1, with the D gene uncertain. Sequencing was performed on peripheral blood. This TCR came from a man older than 75 with active or convalescent COVID-19. DNA sequence: TGTGCCAGCAGTCCGCAGGTCGACAATGAGCAGTTCTTC. Translated, this is CASSPQVDNEQFF.